The rows below give T cell receptor beta chains drawn from one sample of a study of blood T cell repertoires in COVID-19. Measured with immunoSEQ multiplex PCR; TCRdb has only the in-frame clones, and not every one. The repertoire holds roughly 410,000 clones, with about 89% as singletons. Sequencing used peripheral blood. These receptors all come from a middle-aged man with acute or convalescent COVID-19. CDR3s include the opening cysteine and the closing phenylalanine or tryptophan. D genes are given only for firm matches. Size values are once, few and many counts, or a class for expanded clones, and some rows have none.

j_call clone_size v_call d_call cdr3_aa cdr3_nt
TRBJ1-3 NA TRBV27 NA CASKPGALAGNTIYF TGTGCCAGCAAACCAGGGGCACTCGCTGGAAACACCATATATTTT
TRBJ1-3 NA TRBV5-1 TRBD1 CASSFAYGTERGNTIYF TGCGCCAGCAGCTTTGCTTACGGGACAGAGAGAGGAAACACCATATATTTT
TRBJ2-7 NA TRBV5-4 NA CASPRSGGSYEQYF TGTGCCAGCCCACGGTCCGGGGGCTCCTACGAGCAGTACTTC
TRBJ1-1 NA TRBV9 NA CATSPEAFF TGTGCCACCTCCCCTGAAGCTTTCTTT
TRBJ2-3 NA TRBV7-9 TRBD2 CASRPTSGTGTDTQYF TGTGCCAGCAGACCGACTAGCGGGACCGGCACAGATACGCAGTATTTT
TRBJ2-3 NA TRBV3-1/TRBV3-2 NA CASSTGPSTDTQYF TGTGCCAGCAGTACAGGGCCCAGCACAGATACGCAGTATTTT
TRBJ2-2 NA TRBV4-3 TRBD2 CASSQDLSGGYTGELFF TGCGCCAGCAGCCAAGATTTAAGCGGGGGATACACCGGGGAGCTGTTTTTT
TRBJ1-1 NA TRBV30 NA CAWSSVLGTEAFF TGTGCCTGGAGCAGTGTACTAGGCACTGAAGCTTTCTTT
TRBJ1-2 NA TRBV28 TRBD1 CASSSGTGSYGYTF TGTGCCAGCAGTTCGGGGACAGGGAGCTATGGCTACACCTTC
TRBJ1-2 NA TRBV28 TRBD1 CASSVDRAYGYTF TGTGCCAGCAGCGTGGACAGGGCTTATGGCTACACCTTC
TRBJ2-7 NA TRBV19 TRBD1 CASSAGTGARKQYF TGTGCCAGTAGTGCCGGGACAGGGGCTCGAAAGCAGTACTTC
TRBJ1-2 NA TRBV19 NA CASSTFFGQGEGYTF TGTGCCAGTAGTACCTTTTTCGGGCAGGGTGAAGGCTACACCTTC
TRBJ2-1 NA TRBV5-6 NA CASTPGGTGRDEQFF TGTGCCAGCACCCCGGGGGGGACAGGGCGCGATGAGCAGTTCTTC
TRBJ2-2 NA TRBV5-1 TRBD2 CASSPSTSGGAETGELFF TGCGCCAGCAGCCCCTCGACTAGCGGGGGGGCAGAGACCGGGGAGCTGTTTTTT
TRBJ2-7 NA TRBV4-3 TRBD2 CASSQDTSGGYEQYF TGCGCCAGCAGCCAAGATACTAGCGGGGGATACGAGCAGTACTTC
TRBJ2-7 NA TRBV6-4 TRBD1 CATGEQGIGEQYF TGTGCCACCGGGGAACAGGGGATAGGGGAGCAGTACTTC
TRBJ1-5 NA TRBV30 TRBD1 CAWSHRQGDKSNQPQHF TGTGCCTGGAGTCACCGACAGGGGGACAAAAGCAATCAGCCCCAGCATTTT
TRBJ2-7 NA TRBV7-9 NA CASSLAQGTYEQYF TGTGCCAGCAGCTTAGCACAGGGAACCTACGAGCAGTACTTC
TRBJ2-1 NA TRBV24-1 NA CATSDPAASAYNEQFF TGTGCCACCAGTGACCCCGCGGCTAGCGCCTACAATGAGCAGTTCTTC
TRBJ1-2 NA TRBV30 NA CAWSVSLGYTF TGTGCCTGGAGTGTATCTCTTGGCTACACCTTC
TRBJ1-2 NA TRBV2 TRBD1 CASSGETQGRSNYGYTF TGTGCCAGCAGTGGAGAGACACAGGGGAGATCTAACTATGGCTACACCTTC
TRBJ2-7 NA TRBV19 NA CASSFSLSYEQYF TGTGCCAGTAGTTTTAGTCTCTCCTACGAGCAGTACTTC
TRBJ2-7 NA TRBV3-1/TRBV3-2 TRBD2 CASRRTSTYEQYF TGTGCCAGCAGGCGGACTAGCACCTACGAGCAGTACTTC
TRBJ2-3 NA TRBV15 NA CATSPGGDTQYF TGTGCCACCAGCCCAGGGGGGGATACGCAGTATTTT
TRBJ2-5 NA TRBV29-1 TRBD2 CSVAPGTSETQYF TGCAGCGTTGCGCCCGGGACTAGCGAGACCCAGTACTTC
TRBJ1-2 once TRBV6-5 TRBD1 CASSYSVRGHYGYTF TGTGCCAGCAGTTATAGCGTTAGGGGGCACTATGGCTACACCTTC
TRBJ2-2 NA TRBV7-2 NA CASSPEQSTGELFF TGTGCCAGCAGCCCCGAACAAAGCACCGGGGAGCTGTTTTTT